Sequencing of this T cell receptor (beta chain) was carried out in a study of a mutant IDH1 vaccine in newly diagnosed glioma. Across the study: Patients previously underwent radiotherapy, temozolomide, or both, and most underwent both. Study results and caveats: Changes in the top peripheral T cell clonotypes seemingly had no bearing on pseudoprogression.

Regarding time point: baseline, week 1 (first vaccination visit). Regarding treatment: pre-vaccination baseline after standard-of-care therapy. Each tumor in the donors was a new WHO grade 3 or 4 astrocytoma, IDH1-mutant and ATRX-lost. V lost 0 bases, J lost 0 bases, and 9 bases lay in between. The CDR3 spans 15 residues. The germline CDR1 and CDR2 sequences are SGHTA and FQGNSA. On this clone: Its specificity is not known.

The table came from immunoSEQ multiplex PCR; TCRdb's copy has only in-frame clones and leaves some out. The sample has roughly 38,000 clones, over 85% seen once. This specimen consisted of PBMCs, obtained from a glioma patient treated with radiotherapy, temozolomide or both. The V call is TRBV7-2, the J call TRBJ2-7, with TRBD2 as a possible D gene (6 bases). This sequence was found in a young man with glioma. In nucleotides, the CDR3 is TGTGCCAGCAGCTTAGCTCGGGGGAGCTCCTACGAGCAGTACTTC. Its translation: CASSLARGSSYEQYF.